This TCR beta chain was obtained from a study of blood T cell repertoires in COVID-19. For the study at large: Researchers got acute and convalescent COVID-19 samples from the United States, Italy and Spain. From T cells, B-cell-depleted T cells, or PBMCs came the material, which was cDNA or gDNA.

The table came from immunoSEQ multiplex PCR; TCRdb's copy has only in-frame clones and leaves some out. The sample contains under 60,000 clones, around four fifths of which appear only once. J lost 6 bases, V lost 2 bases, and 11 bases had no gene match. CDR1 and CDR2 from the germline V gene are SGHTA and FQGNSA. There are 16 residues in the CDR3. The sequence was collected from a human donor in a cohort sampled during active COVID-19. This sequence joins TRBV7-2 and TRBJ2-5; TRBD2 matches 8 bases. Sequenced: peripheral blood. CDR3 protein: CASSLTVGGGRQTQYF. CDR3 coding DNA: TGTGCCAGCAGCTTAACTGTCGGGGGGGGCCGTCAGACCCAGTACTTC.